The 30 T cell receptor beta chains below were found in one sample sequenced in a study of OX40 agonist ivuxolimab in advanced cancers. Clones were read by immunoSEQ multiplex PCR, and TCRdb kept only the in-frame ones, dropping some. The sample carries almost 70,000 clones, approximately 90% recorded once. The sample consisted of CD4+ or CD8+ T cells sorted from blood, taken in a trial of the OX40 agonist ivuxolimab. The receptors shown here come from an adult with an advanced solid tumor such as melanoma, head and neck, liver or kidney cancer.

This clone occurred once. The rearrangement joins TRBV5-4 to TRBJ2-5; D gene uncertain. The germline CDR1 and CDR2 sequences are SGHNT and YYREEE (reference sequence). Trimming took 0 bases from V and 4 from J, leaving 19 bases between them. CDR3 length: 17 residues. The CDR3 region has the DNA TGTGCCAGCAGCTTGGATAAGGCTGGGCCAACGAGAGAGACCCAGTACTTC. This translates into CASSLDKAGPTRETQYF.

The chain recombines TRBV7-2 with TRBJ2-2; 7 bases match TRBD2. There are 16 residues in the CDR3. Germline values: CDR1 SGHTA, CDR2 FQGNSA. V was clipped by 5 bases and J by 7 bases; unmatched bases: 13. CDR3 coding DNA: TGTGCCAGCAGCCTAGGCAGGCGGGAGTCGAGCGGGGAGCTGTTTTTT. It translates to CASSLGRRESSGELFF.

The J gene is TRBJ1-4, the V gene TRBV9; maybe TRBD1 (5 bases). The germline gives CDR1 SGDLS, CDR2 YYNGEE. The V end was cut by 3 bases, the J end by 0 bases, with 9 bases between. The CDR3 spans 15 residues. CDR3 protein: CASSGGPSTNEKLFF. In DNA, the CDR3 is TGTGCCAGCAGCGGGGGCCCCTCAACTAATGAAAAACTGTTTTTT. Looking up the rest from reference TRBV9 and TRBJ1-4 gives the full variable domain: DSGVTQTPKHLITATGQRVTLRCSPRSGDLSVYWYQQSLDQGLQFLIQYYNGEERAKGNILERFSAQQFPDLHSELNLSSLELGDSALYFCASSGGPSTNEKLFFGSGTQLSVL.

The chain has TRBV6-4 and TRBJ2-3, with TRBD2 matching over 9 bases. V shed 3 bases and J 2 bases; nucleotides not matched to a gene: 3. Germline CDR1 reads MRHNA; CDR2 reads SNTAGT. The CDR3 totals 15 residues. CDR3 region: CASSEGLAVTDTQYF. The CDR3 nucleotides are TGTGCCAGCAGTGAGGGACTAGCTGTCACAGATACGCAGTATTTT.

The J gene is TRBJ2-7, the V gene TRBV7-3, with D perhaps matching TRBD2 (6 bases). V was shortened by 3 bases and J by 3 bases, with 18 bases between the two germline ends. This CDR3 region has 16 residues. Germline CDR1 is SGHTA and CDR2 is FQGTGA. CDR3 sequence (DNA): TGTGCCAGCAGCTTTGGTTTATTAGCGGATATCTACGAGCAGTACTTC. Translation: CASSFGLLADIYEQYF.

The chain couples TRBV19 to TRBJ2-7; TRBD2 matches 9 bases. This CDR3 is built from 20 residues. The germline gives CDR1 LNHDA, CDR2 SQIVND (reference sequence). V shed 4 bases and J 1 base; nucleotides not matched to a gene: 20. The CDR3 reads CASSNPRKGGRVAKSYEQYF. In nucleotides, the CDR3 is TGTGCCAGTAGTAACCCCAGAAAAGGCGGGAGGGTAGCGAAGTCCTACGAGCAGTACTTC.

The V and J genes are TRBV7-2 and TRBJ2-7; D is perhaps TRBD1 (5 bases). CDR3 size: 13 residues. The V end was cut by 1 base, the J end by 2 bases, with 6 bases between. CDR1 and CDR2 from the germline V gene are SGHTA and FQGNSA. The CDR3 DNA reads TGTGCCAGCAGCTTAGGGGGCACCTACGAGCAGTACTTC. It codes for CASSLGGTYEQYF.

The V call is TRBV12-5, the J call TRBJ2-3; 9 bases align to TRBD1. Germline trimming cut 0 bases from V and 4 bases from J; bases unmatched to any gene: 14. This CDR3 is built from 19 residues. In germline, CDR1 is LGHNT, CDR2 FRNRAP. CDR3 DNA sequence: TGTGCTAGTGGTTTGGTGGGGAAGCCGGGACAGGGAACGGCAGATACGCAGTATTTT. Translation gives CASGLVGKPGQGTADTQYF.

V and J are TRBV28 and TRBJ2-7; D may match TRBD1 or TRBD2 (7 bases each). The CDR3 has 15 residues. Deletions cut 2 bases from V and 3 bases from J, with 14 bases between. From germline, CDR1 is MDHEN and CDR2 SYDVKM. For the CDR3, the DNA is TGTGCCAGCAGTTTAGGGGGGGACAGAATCTACGAGCAGTACTTC. It codes for CASSLGGDRIYEQYF.

There are a few counts of this clone. V gene TRBV6-1 combines with J gene TRBJ1-5; 8 positions match TRBD1. CDR1 MNHNS and CDR2 SASEGT come from the germline V gene. The ends lost 4 bases at V and 5 bases at J; junction bases unmatched: 10. CDR3 length: 16 amino acids. The CDR3 is CASSATGAGGDQPQHF. The CDR3 DNA is TGTGCCAGCAGTGCGACGGGGGCAGGGGGCGATCAGCCCCAGCATTTT.

V is TRBV5-4 and J is TRBJ2-7; 10 bases agree with TRBD2. With 4 bases clipped from V and 5 bases from J, the junction kept 9 bases outside the gene matches. The CDR3 has 15 residues. Germline-derived CDR1 and CDR2 are SGHNT and YYREEE (reference sequence). This CDR3 is CASSPQLAGVNEQYF. The CDR3 region has the DNA TGTGCCAGCAGCCCCCAGCTAGCGGGAGTAAACGAGCAGTACTTC.

The chain carries TRBV5-1 and TRBJ2-5; tentative D call: TRBD1 (7 bases). V was cut by 2 bases and J by 2 bases, with 16 bases left in between. This CDR3 is built from 16 residues. Germline V lookup: CDR1 SGHRS, CDR2 YFSETQ. The CDR3 region is CASSLGGGMIQETQYF. DNA for the CDR3: TGCGCCAGCAGCTTAGGGGGCGGGATGATACAAGAGACCCAGTACTTC.

The genes are TRBV7-8 and TRBJ1-1; D might be TRBD1 (6 bases). CDR3 length: 14 amino acids. CDR1 is SGHVS, CDR2 FQNEAQ, per germline. The V end was cut by 6 bases, the J end by 2 bases, with 13 bases between. The CDR3 coding sequence is TGTGCCAGCAGATGGGACACTTTAAACACTGAAGCTTTCTTT. This translates into CASRWDTLNTEAFF.

V usage is TRBV7-2 and J usage is TRBJ1-5; TRBD1 matches at 9 bases. The CDR3 totals 15 residues. The J segment lost 7 bases and the V segment lost 4 bases, leaving 8 bases of the junction unmatched. Germline V gives CDR1 SGHTA, CDR2 FQGNSA. CDR3 amino acids: CASSSRTGGGQPQHF. For the CDR3, the DNA is TGTGCCAGCAGCTCCCGCACAGGGGGCGGCCAGCCCCAGCATTTT.

The rearrangement uses TRBV6-6 and TRBJ2-7; D unclear. Trimming pared 7 bases from V and 2 bases from J, leaving 12 bases between. The CDR3 has 13 residues. Germline V gene sequence: CDR1 MNHNY, CDR2 SVGAGI (reference sequence). CDR3 in DNA: TGTGCCAGCACTGAGCTACCCACCTACGAGCAGTACTTC. As protein: CASTELPTYEQYF.

This chain connects TRBV4-1 to TRBJ1-5, with 8 bases that match TRBD1. The CDR3 is 14 residues long. V was pared by 5 bases and J by 6 bases, with 6 bases of the junction left unmatched. The germline gives CDR1 MGHRA, CDR2 YSYEKL. CDR3 region: CASSSPDRVQPQHF. CDR3 nucleotide sequence: TGCGCCAGCAGCTCACCGGACAGGGTTCAGCCCCAGCATTTT.

Remarks on this clone: One junction end does not reproduce the germline sequence, and a read error may be involved. CDR3 in amino acids: CASSPRMGLAGDGYREQYF. The CDR3 DNA sequence: TGTGCCAGCTCGCCACGTATGGGACTAGCGGGAGATGGATACCGCGAGCAGTACTTC. This chain connects TRBV18 to TRBJ2-7; 14 bases are shared with TRBD2. The CDR3 covers 19 residues. The germline gives CDR1 KGHSH, CDR2 LQKENI.

Written as DNA, the CDR3 is TGTGCCAGCAGCTTAGACGCGACGGGACAGGGGCAGTATTTT. Encoded protein: CASSLDATGQGQYF. The genes are TRBV11-2 and TRBJ2-3, with 9 bases fitting TRBD1. From germline, CDR1 is SGHAT and CDR2 FQNNGV. The V and J ends lost 0 bases and 11 bases, in that order; junction bases with no gene match: 6. This CDR3 spans 14 amino acids.

The chain has TRBV27 and TRBJ1-2; D remains ambiguous. Germline V lookup: CDR1 MNHEY, CDR2 SMNVEV (reference sequence). Trimming removed 4 bases at V and 4 bases at J, with 7 bases between. CDR3 size: 12 residues. The CDR3 nucleotides are TGTGCCAGCAGTTCTGGGAGCTATGGCTACACCTTC. It specifies CASSSGSYGYTF.

This clone was seen a single time. The CDR3 here is CASSPFDPATNEKLFF. For the CDR3, the DNA is TGTGCCAGCTCACCTTTTGACCCGGCAACTAATGAAAAACTGTTTTTT. V and J are TRBV18 and TRBJ1-4; D remains unclear. Germline V CDR1 and CDR2: KGHSH, LQKENI. The CDR3 is made up of 16 amino acids. V lost 3 bases, J lost 0 bases, and 11 bases lay in between.

The CDR3 here is CASSSRIFQETQYF. In nucleotides, the CDR3 is TGTGCCAGCAGCTCCCGGATATTCCAAGAGACCCAGTACTTC. The chain employs TRBV7-9 and TRBJ2-5; no definite D call. The V end lost 4 bases, the J end lost 1 base, and 10 bases lay between the germline ends. Germline CDR1 is SEHNR and CDR2 is FQNEAQ (reference sequence). The CDR3 loop spans 14 amino acids. The entire variable domain, with the rest obtained from reference TRBV7-9 and TRBJ2-5, is as follows: DTGVSQNPRHKITKRGQNVTFRCDPISEHNRLYWYRQTLGQGPEFLTYFQNEAQLEKSRLLSDRFSAERPKGSFSTLEIQRTEQGDSAMYLCASSSRIFQETQYFGPGTRLLVL.

The V and J genes are TRBV18 and TRBJ2-2, with 10 bases matching TRBD1. The germline gives CDR1 KGHSH, CDR2 LQKENI. This CDR3 has 16 residues. The V and J ends lost 6 bases and 4 bases, in that order; junction bases with no gene match: 8. CDR3 sequence: CASSFVGTGATGELFF. CDR3 nucleotides: TGTGCCAGCTCGTTCGTCGGGACAGGGGCCACCGGGGAGCTGTTTTTT.

The rearrangement links TRBV5-1 to TRBJ1-4, with TRBD1 matching 9 bases. CDR3 length: 13 residues. CDR1 and CDR2 (germline): SGHRS, YFSETQ. V shed 4 bases, J shed 8 bases, and the junction held 3 bases outside the gene matches. The CDR3 DNA follows: TGCGCCAGCAGCCAGGGACAGGGAGAAAAACTGTTTTTT. It yields the protein CASSQGQGEKLFF.

The chain combines TRBV10-2 with TRBJ2-2, with 10 bases matching TRBD2. V lost 5 bases and J lost 1; bases outside the gene matches: 1. The germline gives CDR1 WSHSY, CDR2 SAAADI. There are 15 residues in the CDR3. The CDR3 loop is CASSTSGVNTGELFF. The CDR3 bases are TGCGCCAGCAGTACTAGCGGGGTGAACACCGGGGAGCTGTTTTTT.

The chain recombines TRBV5-6 with TRBJ1-5; D is unclear. From germline, CDR1 is SGHDT and CDR2 YYEEEE. CDR3 length equals 14 residues. With 0 bases removed from V and 3 bases from J, the gap between germline ends came to 7 bases. The CDR3 is CASSLGRNNQPQHF. CDR3 DNA: TGTGCCAGCAGCTTGGGTAGAAACAATCAGCCCCAGCATTTT.

V is TRBV7-8 and J is TRBJ2-3; 15 bases are shared with TRBD2. Trimming at V came to 5 bases and at J to 3 bases, leaving 3 bases not matched to a gene. This CDR3 is 16 amino acids long. Per germline, CDR1 SGHVS and CDR2 FQNEAQ. The CDR3 sequence is CASSPGLAGGTDTQYF. The CDR3 DNA follows: TGTGCCAGCAGCCCGGGACTAGCGGGAGGAACAGATACGCAGTATTTT.

The gene calls are TRBV18 and TRBJ1-5; D is perhaps TRBD1 (6 bases). The germline V gene has CDR1 KGHSH and CDR2 LQKENI. V was pared by 7 bases and J by 3 bases, with 10 bases between. The CDR3 totals 13 residues. The CDR3 reads CASFRDTNQPQHF. CDR3 sequence (DNA): TGTGCCAGCTTCCGGGACACCAATCAGCCCCAGCATTTT.

The chain is built from TRBV5-6 and TRBJ2-1, with 11 bases fitting TRBD1. Germline CDR1 reads SGHDT; CDR2 reads YYEEEE. The CDR3 totals 16 residues. Trimming cost V 4 bases and J 8 bases; bases outside gene matches: 11. CDR3 sequence reads: CASSRNRDRGFDEQFF. DNA for the CDR3: TGTGCCAGCAGCAGAAACCGGGACAGGGGGTTCGATGAGCAGTTCTTC. The full variable domain, completed using reference TRBV5-6 and TRBJ2-1, is DAGVTQSPTHLIKTRGQQVTLRCSPKSGHDTVSWYQQALGQGPQFIFQYYEEEERQRGNFPDRFSGHQFPNYSSELNVNALLLGDSALYLCASSRNRDRGFDEQFFGPGTRLTVL.

The chain has TRBV7-2 and TRBJ1-1, with TRBD1 matching over 7 bases. Trimming took 7 bases from V and 4 from J; bases not matched to a gene: 9. Germline CDR1 and CDR2: SGHTA and FQGNSA. The CDR3 is made up of 14 amino acids. The CDR3 DNA reads TGTGCCAGCATCAAAGGGACAGCCCGCACTGAAGCTTTCTTT. Its translation: CASIKGTARTEAFF.

The chain employs TRBV5-6 and TRBJ2-2; D may match TRBD1 or TRBD2 (5 bases each). The V and J ends lost 4 bases and 2 bases respectively, with 15 bases between them. Per germline, CDR1 SGHDT and CDR2 YYEEEE. The CDR3 totals 16 residues. The CDR3 loop reads CASSPPGTLNTGELFF. The CDR3 nucleotides read TGTGCCAGCAGCCCCCCCGGGACCCTTAACACCGGGGAGCTGTTTTTT.